The 28 T cell receptor beta chains reported below all come from one sample, sequenced in a study of blood T cell repertoires in COVID-19. Profiling relied on immunoSEQ multiplex PCR, and the TCRdb table lists in-frame clones only, not all of them. The sample contains 250,000 to 350,000 clones, about 88% of which appear only once. The sample was peripheral blood. Source of these receptors: a human donor with COVID-19, enrolled during active disease. The donor label of this sample is uncertain.

V is TRBV19 and J is TRBJ2-7; D is perhaps TRBD2 (6 bases). CDR1 LNHDA and CDR2 SQIVND come from the germline V gene (reference sequence). Deletions cut 8 bases from V and 8 bases from J, with 19 bases between. The CDR3 covers 13 residues. The CDR3 nucleotides read TGTGCCAGTCGCGGGGCGGCGGAGGGGAAGCAGTACTTC. As protein: CASRGAAEGKQYF.

This clone has more than one count but fewer than ten. The chain joins TRBV7-9 to TRBJ2-1, with no clear D. The CDR3 spans 11 residues. The V end was cut by 5 bases, the J end by 11 bases, with 10 bases between. The germline gives CDR1 SEHNR, CDR2 FQNEAQ (reference sequence). CDR3 sequence reads: CASSERPKQFF. The CDR3 region has the DNA TGTGCCAGCAGCGAGCGCCCCAAGCAGTTCTTC.

The rearrangement joins TRBV14 to TRBJ1-1; D may be TRBD1 (5 bases). CDR3 length equals 17 residues. Between the trimmed V and J ends, which lost 4 bases and 0 bases, there was a span of 18 bases. The germline V gene encodes CDR1 SGHDN and CDR2 FVKESK. The CDR3: CASSPTRSGYMNTEAFF. The DNA of the CDR3 is TGTGCCAGCAGCCCCACCCGGTCAGGGTATATGAACACTGAAGCTTTCTTT.

V usage is TRBV28 and J usage is TRBJ1-1, with 7 bases matching TRBD1. The CDR3 consists of 12 residues. The J segment lost 6 bases and the V segment lost 5 bases, leaving 3 bases of the junction unmatched. Germline V gene sequence: CDR1 MDHEN, CDR2 SYDVKM. The CDR3 region is CASSRQGAEAFF. The CDR3 DNA reads as TGTGCCAGCAGTCGTCAGGGGGCTGAAGCTTTCTTT.

This clone was observed once. The genes are TRBV9 and TRBJ2-1; maybe TRBD2 (6 bases). V lost 2 bases to trimming and J lost 4 bases, with 16 bases between them. CDR1 and CDR2 from the germline V gene are SGDLS and YYNGEE. This CDR3 region has 16 residues. The CDR3 is CASSVGSSDLYNEQFF. CDR3 DNA sequence: TGTGCCAGCAGCGTTGGATCTAGCGACCTATACAATGAGCAGTTCTTC.

This chain links TRBV30 with TRBJ1-6; TRBD1 matches at 8 bases. Germline V lookup: CDR1 GTSNPN, CDR2 SVGIG (reference sequence). This CDR3 has 14 residues. The J segment lost 9 bases and the V segment lost 2 bases, leaving 6 bases of the junction unmatched. CDR3 sequence reads: CAWSFRGPGSPLHF. CDR3 DNA sequence: TGTGCCTGGAGTTTCAGGGGGCCGGGTTCACCCCTCCACTTT.

The chain links TRBV19 to TRBJ1-6, with D possibly being TRBD1 (6 bases). Germline loops: CDR1 LNHDA, CDR2 SQIVND (reference sequence). This CDR3 has 15 residues. V was cut by 2 bases and J by 10 bases, with 15 bases left in between. In DNA form, the CDR3 reads TGTGCCAGTAGTATATGGGGCGGGGGCGACTCACCCCTCCACTTT. It specifies CASSIWGGGDSPLHF. Together with reference TRBV19 and TRBJ1-6, the CDR3 gives the full variable domain: DGGITQSPKYLFRKEGQNVTLSCEQNLNHDAMYWYRQDPGQGLRLIYYSQIVNDFQKGDIAEGYSVSREKKESFPLTVTSAQKNPTAFYLCASSIWGGGDSPLHFGNGTRLTVT.

The V call is TRBV7-9, the J call TRBJ2-5; D call uncertain. Germline V gives CDR1 SEHNR, CDR2 FQNEAQ (reference sequence). This CDR3 has 14 residues. V lost 3 bases, J lost 2 bases, and 10 bases lay in between. CDR3 sequence reads: CASSFAQVQETQYF. The CDR3 nucleotides are TGTGCCAGCAGCTTCGCTCAGGTACAAGAGACCCAGTACTTC.

The CDR3 DNA reads TGTGCCACCGGGACTGGACAGGATAATTCACCCCTCCACTTT. Its protein is CATGTGQDNSPLHF. This sequence joins TRBV19 and TRBJ1-6, with 7 bases aligning to TRBD1. The CDR3 length is 14 residues. Germline-derived CDR1 and CDR2 are LNHDA and SQIVND (reference sequence). The V gene end was trimmed by 10 bases and the J gene end by 5 bases; junction bases not matched to a gene: 8.

In the case of this clone: Other DNA variants within this sample encode the same CDR3. The J gene is TRBJ2-5, the V gene TRBV5-1, with D perhaps matching TRBD1 (7 bases). The V gene lost 0 bases and the J gene lost 2 bases, with 11 bases spanning the gap. In germline, CDR1 is SGHRS, CDR2 YFSETQ. The CDR3 covers 15 residues. CDR3 nucleotide sequence: TGCGCCAGCAGCTTGGTGGCAGGGGGGCAAGAGACCCAGTACTTC. Translation: CASSLVAGGQETQYF. Using reference TRBV5-1 and TRBJ2-5 for the parts outside the CDR3, the full variable domain is KAGVTQTPRYLIKTRGQQVTLSCSPISGHRSVSWYQQTPGQGLQFLFEYFSETQRNKGNFPGRFSGRQFSNSRSEMNVSTLELGDSALYLCASSLVAGGQETQYFGPGTRLLVL.

This clone was picked up many times. The rearrangement joins TRBV7-9 to TRBJ1-2; possible D gene TRBD1, 5 bases. This CDR3 region has 17 residues. V shed 1 base and J shed 3 bases, with 18 bases lying between them. Germline V gene lookup returns CDR1 SEHNR and CDR2 FQNEAQ (reference sequence). The CDR3 region is CASSLVFGQGSHYGYTF. The CDR3 region has the DNA TGTGCCAGCAGCTTAGTATTCGGGCAGGGAAGTCACTATGGCTACACCTTC.

This chain uses TRBV5-1 with TRBJ2-2; 12 positions match TRBD2. V was pared by 6 bases and J by 7 bases, with 13 bases of the junction left unmatched. CDR1 and CDR2 from the germline V gene are SGHRS and YFSETQ. The length of the CDR3 is 17 residues. CDR3 residues: CASTDAGLAGTGGELFF. The DNA for the CDR3 is TGCGCCAGCACGGACGCTGGACTAGCGGGAACAGGCGGGGAGCTGTTTTTT.

The V and J genes are TRBV2 and TRBJ2-1, with D possibly matching TRBD2 (6 bases). V shed 6 bases and J shed 15 bases, with 15 bases lying between them. Germline values: CDR1 SNHLY, CDR2 FYNNEI. This CDR3 is built from 11 residues. CDR3 amino acids: CASSTGLLPFF. The CDR3 DNA reads TGTGCCAGCAGCACAGGACTATTGCCGTTCTTC.

This clone has just a few counts. The genes are TRBV30 and TRBJ1-1; TRBD1 aligns across 8 bases. Germline V gene data show CDR1 as GTSNPN and CDR2 as SVGIG (reference sequence). The CDR3 consists of 12 residues. V shed 5 bases and J 4 bases; nucleotides not matched to a gene: 3. The CDR3 nucleotides are TGTGCCTGGCACACAGGGGGCACTGAAGCTTTCTTT. This sequence encodes CAWHTGGTEAFF. Full variable domain (remainder filled in from reference TRBV30 and TRBJ1-1): SQTIHQWPATLVQPVGSPLSLECTVEGTSNPNLYWYRQAAGRGLQLLFYSVGIGQISSEVPQNLSASRPQDRQFILSSKKLLLSDSGFYLCAWHTGGTEAFFGQGTRLTVV.

This clone was observed a handful of times. This sequence joins TRBV18 and TRBJ1-1; 9 bases map to TRBD1. The V and J ends lost 5 bases and 6 bases, in that order; junction bases with no gene match: 7. Germline V CDR1 and CDR2: KGHSH, LQKENI. CDR3 length: 14 residues. The CDR3 nucleotides are TGTGCCAGCTCATCACAGGGGGCTTTGCCTGAAGCTTTCTTT. It codes for CASSSQGALPEAFF.

V is TRBV19 and J is TRBJ2-1, with D perhaps TRBD2 (6 bases). The CDR3 covers 14 residues. Trimming took 4 bases from V and 6 from J, leaving 13 bases between them. The germline V gene has CDR1 LNHDA and CDR2 SQIVND (reference sequence). CDR3 nucleotide sequence: TGTGCCAGTAGTACCTCCCGGAGGGGCAATGAGCAGTTCTTC. It translates to CASSTSRRGNEQFF.

This clone was counted only a few times. The V gene is TRBV3-1 (or the pseudogene TRBV3-2), the J gene TRBJ2-1; 9 bases are shared with TRBD2. After removal of 4 bases from V and 8 bases from J, the junction contained 12 bases not matched to a gene. CDR3 size: 16 residues. Germline V CDR1 and CDR2: LGHDT, YNNKEL (reference sequence). CDR3 sequence (DNA): TGTGCCAGCAGCCGTAATGGCGGGGGGGGGTTTGATGAGCAGTTCTTC. This translates into CASSRNGGGGFDEQFF.

This chain connects TRBV6-5 to TRBJ1-5, with a tentative D call TRBD1 (5 bases). Trimming took off 6 bases at V and 0 bases at J, with 12 bases between the two ends. The germline CDR1 and CDR2 sequences are MNHEY and SVGAGI. CDR3 length equals 15 residues. This CDR3 is CASRNLDTSNQPQHF. In DNA, the CDR3 is TGTGCCAGCAGGAATCTGGACACTAGCAATCAGCCCCAGCATTTT.

This clone occurred once. The chain has TRBV9 and TRBJ2-1; D gene ambiguous. Per germline, CDR1 SGDLS and CDR2 YYNGEE. CDR3 length: 16 residues. V dropped 3 bases and J dropped 0 bases, with 13 bases sitting between them. This chain's CDR3 is CASSGGTRSSYNEQFF. The DNA for the CDR3 is TGTGCCAGCAGCGGAGGAACGCGGAGCTCCTACAATGAGCAGTTCTTC.

This clone was recorded once. This chain's CDR3 is CASSSSDLFGEQFF. The CDR3 coding sequence is TGTGCCAGCAGCTCGTCCGATCTGTTCGGTGAGCAGTTCTTC. The chain employs TRBV11-2 and TRBJ2-1; D remains unclear. V was pared by 4 bases and J by 9 bases, with 16 bases between. Germline loops: CDR1 SGHAT, CDR2 FQNNGV. This CDR3 comprises 14 residues.

This chain connects TRBV5-6 to TRBJ2-2, with D unclear. The CDR3 totals 14 residues. Germline CDR1 and CDR2: SGHDT and YYEEEE. The ends were cut back, 0 bases at V and 6 bases at J, with 9 bases in the middle. CDR3 bases: TGTGCCAGCAGCTTGGCAGGCCTGGCCGGGGAGCTGTTTTTT. Its protein product is CASSLAGLAGELFF.

The chain employs TRBV5-1 and TRBJ1-2, with 7 nucleotides matching TRBD1. The germline V gene has CDR1 SGHRS and CDR2 YFSETQ. This CDR3 has 14 amino acids. J lost 4 bases, V lost 3 bases, and 6 bases had no gene match. CDR3 loop: CASSSSGTVYGYTF. The CDR3 DNA reads as TGCGCCAGCAGCTCTTCCGGGACAGTCTATGGCTACACCTTC. The full variable domain, with the rest looked up from reference TRBV5-1 and TRBJ1-2, is KAGVTQTPRYLIKTRGQQVTLSCSPISGHRSVSWYQQTPGQGLQFLFEYFSETQRNKGNFPGRFSGRQFSNSRSEMNVSTLELGDSALYLCASSSSGTVYGYTFGSGTRLTVV.

The chain recombines TRBV27 with TRBJ1-5; tentatively, D is TRBD1 (5 bases). Germline V lookup: CDR1 MNHEY, CDR2 SMNVEV (reference sequence). CDR3 length equals 14 residues. Trimming removed 3 bases from V and 7 bases from J, with 13 bases in between. CDR3 DNA sequence: TGTGCCAGCAGTTTCCTCCAGGGTGGCCAGCCCCAGCATTTT. Amino acids: CASSFLQGGQPQHF.

The genes are TRBV7-9 and TRBJ1-2, with TRBD1 matching 9 bases. The CDR3 runs to 16 residues. Trimming at V came to 3 bases and at J to 2 bases, leaving 7 bases not matched to a gene. CDR1 is SEHNR, CDR2 FQNEAQ, per germline (reference sequence). The CDR3, as DNA: TGTGCCAGCAGCTTCGGCGGGACAGGGTCGAACTATGGCTACACCTTC. As protein: CASSFGGTGSNYGYTF. Using reference TRBV7-9 and TRBJ1-2 for the parts outside the CDR3, the full variable domain is DTGVSQNPRHKITKRGQNVTFRCDPISEHNRLYWYRQTLGQGPEFLTYFQNEAQLEKSRLLSDRFSAERPKGSFSTLEIQRTEQGDSAMYLCASSFGGTGSNYGYTFGSGTRLTVV.

This sequence joins TRBV19 and TRBJ1-5, with 9 bases matching TRBD1. Germline V lookup: CDR1 LNHDA, CDR2 SQIVND (reference sequence). Trimming cost V 4 bases and J 6 bases; bases outside gene matches: 4. The CDR3 loop spans 14 amino acids. The CDR3 DNA follows: TGTGCCAGTAGTACGACAGGGGGTACTCAGCCCCAGCATTTT. Its translation is CASSTTGGTQPQHF. Variable domain in full (rest from reference TRBV19 and TRBJ1-5): DGGITQSPKYLFRKEGQNVTLSCEQNLNHDAMYWYRQDPGQGLRLIYYSQIVNDFQKGDIAEGYSVSREKKESFPLTVTSAQKNPTAFYLCASSTTGGTQPQHFGDGTRLSIL.

V is TRBV7-9 and J is TRBJ1-2; 7 bases agree with TRBD1. The CDR3 sequence is 13 residues long. Germline CDR1 and CDR2: SEHNR and FQNEAQ (reference sequence). Unmatched junction bases numbered 2, after V lost 1 base and J lost 6 bases. In DNA form, the CDR3 reads TGTGCCAGCAGCTTAGTAGGGGGCGATGGCTACACCTTC. As protein: CASSLVGGDGYTF.

This chain connects TRBV3-1 (or the pseudogene TRBV3-2) to TRBJ2-1; D is possibly TRBD1 (5 bases). Per the germline V gene, CDR1 is LGHDT and CDR2 is YNNKEL (reference sequence). The CDR3 spans 12 residues. The V end was cut by 0 bases, the J end by 13 bases, with 10 bases between. CDR3 nucleotide sequence: TGTGCCAGCAGCCAAGACGACAGTAATCAGTTCTTC. Translated, it gives CASSQDDSNQFF.

The chain employs TRBV9 and TRBJ2-1; TRBD2 agrees at 13 bases. V gave up 4 bases and J gave up 2 bases; unmatched junction bases: 9. From germline, CDR1 is SGDLS and CDR2 YYNGEE. The CDR3 covers 18 residues. CDR3 sequence: CASSFFPGTSGTYNEQFF. The CDR3 DNA reads as TGTGCCAGCAGCTTCTTCCCCGGGACTAGCGGGACCTACAATGAGCAGTTCTTC. The variable domain in full, with the rest retrieved from reference TRBV9 and TRBJ2-1, is DSGVTQTPKHLITATGQRVTLRCSPRSGDLSVYWYQQSLDQGLQFLIQYYNGEERAKGNILERFSAQQFPDLHSELNLSSLELGDSALYFCASSFFPGTSGTYNEQFFGPGTRLTVL.